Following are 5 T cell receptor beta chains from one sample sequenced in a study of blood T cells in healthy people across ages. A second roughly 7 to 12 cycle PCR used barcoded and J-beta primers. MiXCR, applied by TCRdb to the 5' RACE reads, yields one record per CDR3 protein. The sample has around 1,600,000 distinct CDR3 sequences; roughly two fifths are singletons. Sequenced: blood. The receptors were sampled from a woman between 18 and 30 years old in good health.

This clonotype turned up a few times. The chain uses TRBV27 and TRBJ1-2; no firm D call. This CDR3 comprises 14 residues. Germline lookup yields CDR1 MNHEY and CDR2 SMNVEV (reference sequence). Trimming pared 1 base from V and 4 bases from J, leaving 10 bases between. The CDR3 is CASSLFAGAYGYTF. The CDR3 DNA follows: TGTGCCAGCAGTTTATTCGCAGGAGCCTATGGCTACACCTTC.

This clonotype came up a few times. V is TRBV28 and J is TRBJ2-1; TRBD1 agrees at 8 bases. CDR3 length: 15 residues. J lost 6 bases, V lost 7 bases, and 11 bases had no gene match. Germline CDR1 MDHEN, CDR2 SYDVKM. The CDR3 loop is CASTPLRTGRNEQFF. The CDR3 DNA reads TGTGCCAGCACCCCCCTGAGGACAGGGCGCAATGAGCAGTTCTTC.

As DNA, the CDR3 is TGCAGTGCCTACAGGGGGCTTTCCTACGAGCAGTTCTTC. Translated, it gives CSAYRGLSYEQFF. The rearrangement uses TRBV20-1 and TRBJ2-1; the match to TRBD1 covers 9 bases. This CDR3 is 13 amino acids long. The germline V gene has CDR1 DFQATT and CDR2 SNEGSKA (reference sequence). V trimming: 6 bases; J trimming: 10 bases; junction bases outside the gene matches: 10.

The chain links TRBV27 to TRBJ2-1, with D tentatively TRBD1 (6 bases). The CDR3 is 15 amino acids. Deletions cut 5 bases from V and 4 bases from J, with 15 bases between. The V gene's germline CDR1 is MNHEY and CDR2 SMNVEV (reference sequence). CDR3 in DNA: TGTGCCAGCAGTCTTACCCGGACAGTTTACAATGAGCAGTTCTTC. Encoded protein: CASSLTRTVYNEQFF.

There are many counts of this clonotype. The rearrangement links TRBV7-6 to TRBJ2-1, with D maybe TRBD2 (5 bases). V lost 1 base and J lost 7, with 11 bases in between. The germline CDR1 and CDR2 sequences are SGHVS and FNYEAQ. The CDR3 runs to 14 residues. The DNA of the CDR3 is TGTGCCAGCAGCTTAGGTGGGAGTGTGAATGAGCAGTTCTTC. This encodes CASSLGGSVNEQFF.